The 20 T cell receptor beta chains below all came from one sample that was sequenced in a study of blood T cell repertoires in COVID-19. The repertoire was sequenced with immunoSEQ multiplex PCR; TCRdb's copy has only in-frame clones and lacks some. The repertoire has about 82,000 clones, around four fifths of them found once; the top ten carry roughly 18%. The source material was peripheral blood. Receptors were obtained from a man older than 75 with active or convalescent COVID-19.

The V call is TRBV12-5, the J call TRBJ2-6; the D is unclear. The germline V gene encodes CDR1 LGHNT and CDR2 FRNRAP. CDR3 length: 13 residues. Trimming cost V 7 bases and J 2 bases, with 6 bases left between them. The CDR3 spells CASAPPGANVLTF. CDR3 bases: TGTGCTAGTGCCCCTCCTGGGGCCAACGTCCTGACTTTC.

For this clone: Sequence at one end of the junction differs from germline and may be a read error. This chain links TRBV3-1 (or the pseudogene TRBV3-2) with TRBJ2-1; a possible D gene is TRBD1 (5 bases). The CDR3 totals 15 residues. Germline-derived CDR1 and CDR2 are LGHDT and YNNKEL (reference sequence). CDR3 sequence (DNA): TGTGCCAGCAGCGACGGCCAGGGAAGTTACAATGAGCTGTTCTTC. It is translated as CASSDGQGSYNELFF.

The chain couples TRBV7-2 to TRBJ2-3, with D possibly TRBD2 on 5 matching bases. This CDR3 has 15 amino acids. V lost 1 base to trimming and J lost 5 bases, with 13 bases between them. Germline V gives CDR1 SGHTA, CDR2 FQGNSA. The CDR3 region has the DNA TGTGCCAGCAGCTTAGTTTCACTAGGTAGAGATACGCAGTATTTT. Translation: CASSLVSLGRDTQYF. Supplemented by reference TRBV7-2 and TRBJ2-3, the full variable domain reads GAGVSQSPSNKVTEKGKDVELRCDPISGHTALYWYRQSLGQGLEFLIYFQGNSAPDKSGLPSDRFSAERTGGSVSTLTIQRTQQEDSAVYLCASSLVSLGRDTQYFGPGTRLTVL.

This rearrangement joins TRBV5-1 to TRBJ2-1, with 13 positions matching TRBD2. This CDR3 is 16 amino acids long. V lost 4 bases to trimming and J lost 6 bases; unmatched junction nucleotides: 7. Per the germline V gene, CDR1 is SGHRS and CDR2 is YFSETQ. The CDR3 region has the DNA TGCGCCAGCAGCGGGAGGACTAGCGGGGGAGTCAATGAGCAGTTCTTC. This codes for CASSGRTSGGVNEQFF.

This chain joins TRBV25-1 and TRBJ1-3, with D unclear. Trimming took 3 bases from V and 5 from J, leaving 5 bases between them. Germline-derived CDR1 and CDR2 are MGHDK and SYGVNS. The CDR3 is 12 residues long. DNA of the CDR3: TGTGCCAGCAGTGAGAGGAGAAACACCATATATTTT. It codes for CASSERRNTIYF. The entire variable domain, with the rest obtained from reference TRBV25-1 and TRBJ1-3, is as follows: EADIYQTPRYLVIGTGKKITLECSQTMGHDKMYWYQQDPGMELHLIHYSYGVNSTEKGDLSSESTVSRIRTEHFPLTLESARPSHTSQYLCASSERRNTIYFGEGSWLTVV.

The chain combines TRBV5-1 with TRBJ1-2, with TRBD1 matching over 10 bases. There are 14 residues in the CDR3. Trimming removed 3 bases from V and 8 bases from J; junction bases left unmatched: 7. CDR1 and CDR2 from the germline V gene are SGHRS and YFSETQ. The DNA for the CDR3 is TGCGCCAGCAGCTCTCGAGGACAGGGGGGAGGCTACACCTTC. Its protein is CASSSRGQGGGYTF.

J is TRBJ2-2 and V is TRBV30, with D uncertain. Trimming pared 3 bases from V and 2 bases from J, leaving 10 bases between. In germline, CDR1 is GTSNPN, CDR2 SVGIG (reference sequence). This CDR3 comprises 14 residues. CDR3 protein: CAWSTGFNTGELFF. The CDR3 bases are TGTGCCTGGAGCACCGGGTTTAACACCGGGGAGCTGTTTTTT.

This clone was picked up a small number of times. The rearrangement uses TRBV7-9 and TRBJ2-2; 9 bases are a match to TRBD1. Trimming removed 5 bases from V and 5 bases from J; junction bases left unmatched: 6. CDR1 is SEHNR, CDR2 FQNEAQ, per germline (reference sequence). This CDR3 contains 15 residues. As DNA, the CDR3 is TGTGCCAGCAGCGAAACCGGGACAGGGACCGGGGAGCTGTTTTTT. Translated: CASSETGTGTGELFF.

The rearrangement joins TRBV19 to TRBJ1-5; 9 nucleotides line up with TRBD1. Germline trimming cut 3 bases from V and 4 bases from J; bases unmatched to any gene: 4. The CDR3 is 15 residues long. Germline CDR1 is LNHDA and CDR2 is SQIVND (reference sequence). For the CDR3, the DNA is TGTGCCAGTAGTATGACAGGGGGTTCAAATCAGCCCCAGCATTTT. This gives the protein CASSMTGGSNQPQHF.

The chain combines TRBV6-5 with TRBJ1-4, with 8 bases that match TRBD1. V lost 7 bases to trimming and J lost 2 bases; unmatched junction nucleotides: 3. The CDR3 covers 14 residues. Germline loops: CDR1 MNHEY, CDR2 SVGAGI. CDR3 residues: CASTPGGTNEKLFF. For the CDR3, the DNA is TGTGCCAGCACCCCAGGGGGCACTAATGAAAAACTGTTTTTT.

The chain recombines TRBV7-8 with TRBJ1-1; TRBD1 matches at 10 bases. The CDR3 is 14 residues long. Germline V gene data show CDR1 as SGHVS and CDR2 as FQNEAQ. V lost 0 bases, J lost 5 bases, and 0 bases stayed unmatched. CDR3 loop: CASSLAGQGTEAFF. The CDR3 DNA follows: TGTGCCAGCAGCTTAGCGGGACAGGGGACTGAAGCTTTCTTT.

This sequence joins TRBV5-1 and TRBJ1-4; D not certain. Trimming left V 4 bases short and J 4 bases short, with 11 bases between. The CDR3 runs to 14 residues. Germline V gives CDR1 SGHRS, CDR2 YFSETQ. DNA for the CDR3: TGCGCCAGCAGCCCGGAGGGAAATAATGAAAAACTGTTTTTT. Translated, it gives CASSPEGNNEKLFF. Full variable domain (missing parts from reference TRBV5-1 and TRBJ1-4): KAGVTQTPRYLIKTRGQQVTLSCSPISGHRSVSWYQQTPGQGLQFLFEYFSETQRNKGNFPGRFSGRQFSNSRSEMNVSTLELGDSALYLCASSPEGNNEKLFFGSGTQLSVL.

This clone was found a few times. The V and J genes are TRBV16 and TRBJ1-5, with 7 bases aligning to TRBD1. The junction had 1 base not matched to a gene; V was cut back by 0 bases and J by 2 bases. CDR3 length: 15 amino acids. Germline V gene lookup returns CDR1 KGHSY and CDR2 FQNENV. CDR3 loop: CASSQSGQGNQPQHF. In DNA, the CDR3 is TGTGCCAGCAGCCAATCCGGACAGGGCAATCAGCCCCAGCATTTT.

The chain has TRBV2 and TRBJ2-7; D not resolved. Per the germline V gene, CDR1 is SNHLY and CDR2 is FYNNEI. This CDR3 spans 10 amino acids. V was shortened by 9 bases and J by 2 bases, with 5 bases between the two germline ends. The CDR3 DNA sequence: TGTGCCAGTAATACCTACGAGCAGTACGTC. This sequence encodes CASNTYEQYV.

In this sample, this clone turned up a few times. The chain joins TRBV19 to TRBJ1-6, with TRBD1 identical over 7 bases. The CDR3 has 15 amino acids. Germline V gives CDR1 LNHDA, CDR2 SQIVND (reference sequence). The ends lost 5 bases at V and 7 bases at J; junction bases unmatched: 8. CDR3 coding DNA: TGTGCCAGTAGTTGGCCGGGACAGCCAAATTCACCCCTCCACTTT. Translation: CASSWPGQPNSPLHF.

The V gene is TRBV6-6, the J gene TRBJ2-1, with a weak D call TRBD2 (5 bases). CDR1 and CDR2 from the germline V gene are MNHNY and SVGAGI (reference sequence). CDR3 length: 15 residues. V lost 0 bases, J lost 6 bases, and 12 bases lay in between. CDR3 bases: TGTGCCAGCAGTTACTCCGGGGTCCGAGGCAATGAGCAGTTCTTC. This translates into CASSYSGVRGNEQFF.

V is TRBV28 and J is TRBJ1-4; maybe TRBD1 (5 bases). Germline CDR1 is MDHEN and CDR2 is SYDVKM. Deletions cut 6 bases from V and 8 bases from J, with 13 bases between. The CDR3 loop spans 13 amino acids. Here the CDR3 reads CASRRGGEEKLFF. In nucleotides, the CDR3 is TGTGCCAGCAGGAGAGGAGGGGAAGAAAAACTGTTTTTT.

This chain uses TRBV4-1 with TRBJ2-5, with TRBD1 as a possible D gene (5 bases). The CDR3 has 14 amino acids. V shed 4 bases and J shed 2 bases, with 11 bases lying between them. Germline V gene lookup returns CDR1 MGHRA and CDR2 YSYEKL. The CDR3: CASSPQGIQETQYF. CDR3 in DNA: TGCGCCAGCAGCCCCCAGGGAATTCAAGAGACCCAGTACTTC.

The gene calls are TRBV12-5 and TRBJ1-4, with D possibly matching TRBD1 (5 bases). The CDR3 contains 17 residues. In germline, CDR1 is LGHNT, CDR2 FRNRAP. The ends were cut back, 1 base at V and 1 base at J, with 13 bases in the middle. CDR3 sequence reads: CASGLGDAGLTNEKLFF. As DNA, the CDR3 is TGTGCTAGTGGTTTGGGAGATGCAGGGTTAACTAATGAAAAACTGTTTTTT.

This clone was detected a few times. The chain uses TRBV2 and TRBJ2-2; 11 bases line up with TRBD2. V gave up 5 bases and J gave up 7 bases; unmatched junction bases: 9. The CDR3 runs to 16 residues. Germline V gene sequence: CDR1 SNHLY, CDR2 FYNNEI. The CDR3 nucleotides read TGTGCCAGCAGTATAGCACTAGCGGGAGCGGGCGGGGAGCTGTTTTTT. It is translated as CASSIALAGAGGELFF.